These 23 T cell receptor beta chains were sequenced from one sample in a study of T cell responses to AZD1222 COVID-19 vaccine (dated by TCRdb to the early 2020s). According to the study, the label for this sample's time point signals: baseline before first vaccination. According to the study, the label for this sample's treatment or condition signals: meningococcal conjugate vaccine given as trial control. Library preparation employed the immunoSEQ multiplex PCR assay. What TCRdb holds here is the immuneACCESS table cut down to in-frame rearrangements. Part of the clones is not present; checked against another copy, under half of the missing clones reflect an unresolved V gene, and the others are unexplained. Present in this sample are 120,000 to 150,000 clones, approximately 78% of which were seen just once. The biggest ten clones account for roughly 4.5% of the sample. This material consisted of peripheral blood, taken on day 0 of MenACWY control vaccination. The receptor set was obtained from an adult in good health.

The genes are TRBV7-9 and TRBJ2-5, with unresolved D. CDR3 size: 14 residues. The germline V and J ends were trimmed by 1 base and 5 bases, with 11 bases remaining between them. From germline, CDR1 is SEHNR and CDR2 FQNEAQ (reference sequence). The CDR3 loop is CASSLDTGGETQYF. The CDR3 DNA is TGTGCCAGCAGCTTAGATACGGGTGGGGAGACCCAGTACTTC.

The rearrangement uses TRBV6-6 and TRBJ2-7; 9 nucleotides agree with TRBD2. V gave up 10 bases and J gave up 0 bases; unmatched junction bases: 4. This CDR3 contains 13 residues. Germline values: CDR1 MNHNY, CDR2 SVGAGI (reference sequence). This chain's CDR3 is CATAGGNSYEQYV. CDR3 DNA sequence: TGTGCCACCGCGGGGGGGAACTCCTACGAGCAGTACGTC.

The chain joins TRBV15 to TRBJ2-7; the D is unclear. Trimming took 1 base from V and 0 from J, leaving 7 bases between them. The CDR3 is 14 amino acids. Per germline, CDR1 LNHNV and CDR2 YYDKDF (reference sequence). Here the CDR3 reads CATSRGASSYEQYF. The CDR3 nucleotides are TGTGCCACCAGCAGAGGGGCAAGCTCCTACGAGCAGTACTTC.

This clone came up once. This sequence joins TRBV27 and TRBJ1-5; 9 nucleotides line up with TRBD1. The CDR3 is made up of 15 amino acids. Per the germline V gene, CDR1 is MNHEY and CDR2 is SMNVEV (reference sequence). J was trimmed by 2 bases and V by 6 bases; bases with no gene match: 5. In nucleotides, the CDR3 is TGTGCCAGCAGGGTGACAGGGGGAGGCAATCAGCCCCAGCATTTT. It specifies CASRVTGGGNQPQHF.

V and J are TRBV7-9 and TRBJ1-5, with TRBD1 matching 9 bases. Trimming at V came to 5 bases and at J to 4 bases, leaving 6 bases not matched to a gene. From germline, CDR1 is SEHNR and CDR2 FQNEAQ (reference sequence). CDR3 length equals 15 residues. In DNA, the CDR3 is TGTGCCAGCAGCCGGGGACAGGGTGAGAATCAGCCCCAGCATTTT. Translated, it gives CASSRGQGENQPQHF.

Written as DNA, the CDR3 is TGTGCCAGCAGTCGTGACAGGAGCAATGAGCAGTTCTTC. It translates to CASSRDRSNEQFF. The J gene is TRBJ2-1, the V gene TRBV27; TRBD1 might be the D (6 bases). Germline CDR1 is MNHEY and CDR2 is SMNVEV (reference sequence). The CDR3 consists of 13 residues. Trimming took off 5 bases at V and 6 bases at J, with 11 bases between the two ends.

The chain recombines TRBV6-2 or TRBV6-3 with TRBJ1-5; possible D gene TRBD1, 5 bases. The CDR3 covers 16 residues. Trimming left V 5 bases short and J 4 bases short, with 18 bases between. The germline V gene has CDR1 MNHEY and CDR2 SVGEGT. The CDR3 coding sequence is TGTGCCAGCAGTCCGGCCCGGGACCGCCATAATCAGCCCCAGCATTTT. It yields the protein CASSPARDRHNQPQHF.

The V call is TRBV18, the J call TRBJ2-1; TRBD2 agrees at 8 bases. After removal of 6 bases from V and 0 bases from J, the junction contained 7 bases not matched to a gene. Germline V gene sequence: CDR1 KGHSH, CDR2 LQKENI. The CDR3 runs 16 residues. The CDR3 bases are TGTGCCAGCTCCCAACTAGCGGTGAGCTCCTACAATGAGCAGTTCTTC. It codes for CASSQLAVSSYNEQFF.

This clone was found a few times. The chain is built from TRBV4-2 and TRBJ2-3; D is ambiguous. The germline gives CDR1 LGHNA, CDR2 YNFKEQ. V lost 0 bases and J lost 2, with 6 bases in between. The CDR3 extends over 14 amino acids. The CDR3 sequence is CASSQELTTDTQYF. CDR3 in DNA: TGTGCCAGCAGCCAAGAACTTACCACAGATACGCAGTATTTT.

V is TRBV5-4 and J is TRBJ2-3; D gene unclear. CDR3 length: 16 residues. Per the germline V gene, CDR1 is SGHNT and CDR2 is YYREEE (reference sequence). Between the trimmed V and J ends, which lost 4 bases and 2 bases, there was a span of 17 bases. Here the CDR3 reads CASSPDQVASTDTQYF. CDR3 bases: TGTGCCAGCAGCCCCGACCAGGTGGCCTCCACAGATACGCAGTATTTT.

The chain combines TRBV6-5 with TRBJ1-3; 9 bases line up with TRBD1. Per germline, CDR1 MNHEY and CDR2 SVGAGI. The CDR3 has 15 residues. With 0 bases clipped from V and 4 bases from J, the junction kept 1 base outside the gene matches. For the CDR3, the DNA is TGTGCCAGCAGTTACTCGGACAGGGGAGGAAACACCATATATTTT. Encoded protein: CASSYSDRGGNTIYF.

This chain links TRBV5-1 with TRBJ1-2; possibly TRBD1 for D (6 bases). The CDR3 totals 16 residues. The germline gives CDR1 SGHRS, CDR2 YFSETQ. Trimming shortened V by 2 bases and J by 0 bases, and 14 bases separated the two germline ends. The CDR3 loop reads CASSFTGPPTNYGYTF. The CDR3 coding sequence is TGCGCCAGCAGCTTTACAGGGCCCCCAACTAACTATGGCTACACCTTC. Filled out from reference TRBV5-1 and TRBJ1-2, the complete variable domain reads KAGVTQTPRYLIKTRGQQVTLSCSPISGHRSVSWYQQTPGQGLQFLFEYFSETQRNKGNFPGRFSGRQFSNSRSEMNVSTLELGDSALYLCASSFTGPPTNYGYTFGSGTRLTVV.

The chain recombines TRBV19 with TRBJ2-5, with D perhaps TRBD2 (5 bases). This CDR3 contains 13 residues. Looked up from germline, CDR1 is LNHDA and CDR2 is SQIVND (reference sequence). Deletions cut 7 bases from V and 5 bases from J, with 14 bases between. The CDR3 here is CASTSAGGETQYF. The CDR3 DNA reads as TGTGCCAGTACCTCGGCCGGCGGGGAGACCCAGTACTTC. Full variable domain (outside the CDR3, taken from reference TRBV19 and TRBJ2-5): DGGITQSPKYLFRKEGQNVTLSCEQNLNHDAMYWYRQDPGQGLRLIYYSQIVNDFQKGDIAEGYSVSREKKESFPLTVTSAQKNPTAFYLCASTSAGGETQYFGPGTRLLVL.

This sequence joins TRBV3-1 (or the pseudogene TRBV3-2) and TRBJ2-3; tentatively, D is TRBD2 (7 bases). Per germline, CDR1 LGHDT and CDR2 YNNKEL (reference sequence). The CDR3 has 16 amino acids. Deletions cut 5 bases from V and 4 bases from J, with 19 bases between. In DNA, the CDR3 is TGTGCCAGCAGCGCTCGGTTGGGGGGGGCCTCAGATACGCAGTATTTT. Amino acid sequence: CASSARLGGASDTQYF.

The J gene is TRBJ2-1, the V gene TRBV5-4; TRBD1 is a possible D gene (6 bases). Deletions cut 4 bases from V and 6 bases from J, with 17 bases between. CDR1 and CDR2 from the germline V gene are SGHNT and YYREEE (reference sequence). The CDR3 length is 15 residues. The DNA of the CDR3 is TGTGCCAGCAGCCCGATTCTGGGGGCTTCCAATGAGCAGTTCTTC. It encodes CASSPILGASNEQFF.

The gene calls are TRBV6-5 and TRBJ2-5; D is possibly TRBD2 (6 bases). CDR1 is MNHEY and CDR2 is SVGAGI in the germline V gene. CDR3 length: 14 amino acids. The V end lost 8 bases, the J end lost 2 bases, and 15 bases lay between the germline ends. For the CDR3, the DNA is TGTGCCAGCTCCCGTGGCGGGACTCAAGAGACCCAGTACTTC. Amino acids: CASSRGGTQETQYF.

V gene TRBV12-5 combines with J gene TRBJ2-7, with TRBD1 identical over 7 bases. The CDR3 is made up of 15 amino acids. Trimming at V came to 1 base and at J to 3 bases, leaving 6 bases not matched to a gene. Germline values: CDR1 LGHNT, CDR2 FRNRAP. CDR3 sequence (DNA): TGTGCTAGTGGTTTGGCTGGACAGGTTGGCTACGAGCAGTACTTC. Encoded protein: CASGLAGQVGYEQYF.

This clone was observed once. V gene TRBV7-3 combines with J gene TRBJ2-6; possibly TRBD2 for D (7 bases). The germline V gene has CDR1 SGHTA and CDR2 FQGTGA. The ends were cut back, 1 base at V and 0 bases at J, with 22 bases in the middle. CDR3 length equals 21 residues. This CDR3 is CASSLNGYRGADYSGANVLTF. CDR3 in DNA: TGTGCCAGCAGCTTAAACGGGTACCGGGGGGCCGATTACTCTGGGGCCAACGTCCTGACTTTC.

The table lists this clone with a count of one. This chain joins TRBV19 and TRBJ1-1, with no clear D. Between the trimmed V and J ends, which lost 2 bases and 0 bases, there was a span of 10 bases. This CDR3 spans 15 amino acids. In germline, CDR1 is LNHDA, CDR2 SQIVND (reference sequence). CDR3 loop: CASSIFPGMNTEAFF. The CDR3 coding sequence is TGTGCCAGTAGTATATTTCCGGGGATGAACACTGAAGCTTTCTTT.

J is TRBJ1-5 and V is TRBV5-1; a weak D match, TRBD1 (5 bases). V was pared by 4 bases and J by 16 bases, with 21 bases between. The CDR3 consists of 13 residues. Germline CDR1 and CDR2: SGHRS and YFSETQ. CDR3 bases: TGCGCCAGCAGCCGGCCCTCCGAGACCGGGGACCATTTT. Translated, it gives CASSRPSETGDHF.

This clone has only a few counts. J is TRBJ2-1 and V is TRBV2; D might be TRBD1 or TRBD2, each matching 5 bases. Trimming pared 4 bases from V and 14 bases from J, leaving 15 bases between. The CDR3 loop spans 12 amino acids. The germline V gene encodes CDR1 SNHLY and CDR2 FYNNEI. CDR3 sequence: CASSVEREGEFF. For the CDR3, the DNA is TGTGCCAGCAGTGTGGAGAGGGAAGGGGAGTTCTTC.

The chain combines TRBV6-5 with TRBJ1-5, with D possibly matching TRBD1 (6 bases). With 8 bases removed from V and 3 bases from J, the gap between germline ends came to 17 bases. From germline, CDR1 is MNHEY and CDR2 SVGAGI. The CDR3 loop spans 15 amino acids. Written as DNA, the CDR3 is TGTGCCAGCCAGTTTAAAGGGGACACCAATCAGCCCCAGCATTTT. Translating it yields CASQFKGDTNQPQHF.

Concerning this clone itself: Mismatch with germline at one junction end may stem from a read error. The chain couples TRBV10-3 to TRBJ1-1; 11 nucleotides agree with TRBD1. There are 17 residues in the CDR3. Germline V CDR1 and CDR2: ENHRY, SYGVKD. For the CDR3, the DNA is TGTGCCATCAGTGGTTCGGACAGGGGGCCCGTGAAGACTGAAGCTTTCTTT. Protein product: CAISGSDRGPVKTEAFF.